This T cell receptor beta chain was captured in a study of T cells in Graves' hyperthyroidism and ophthalmopathy. Whole-study findings and limits: In blood, most of the thyroid clonotypes expanded above 0.001 were also present. Ophthalmopathy was model-predicted a median approximately six months pre-onset.

Amplified TCR beta CDR3 regions derived from RNA transcripts. A set of HTBI primers served as the primers for a first-round RT-PCR of the TCR CDR3. Each CDR3 protein is one row after TCRdb ran MiXCR on the multiplex PCR reads. The sample lists 530,000 or so distinct CDR3 sequences, roughly 18% occurring once. The ends lost 2 bases at V and 5 bases at J; junction bases unmatched: 11. CDR1 and CDR2 from the germline V gene are SQVTM and ANQGSEA. This CDR3 is 16 amino acids long. A few counts support this clonotype. Its antigen remains unknown. At least 3 on the Clinical Activity Score was recorded for ophthalmopathy patients, who also had NOSPECS grade at least 4 and duration under 3 months. Diagnoses were made from clinical symptoms, serum measures (thyroxine and TRAb), thyroid ultrasound and orbital computed tomography.

The sample consisted of blood. This receptor was taken from a woman aged 18 to 35 with Graves' ophthalmopathy. The rearrangement links TRBV29-1 to TRBJ2-1, with TRBD1 matching over 8 bases. The CDR3 here is CSVEPSGGSNDNEQFF. DNA for the CDR3: TGCAGCGTTGAACCCTCAGGGGGCTCTAACGACAATGAGCAGTTCTTC.